The 14 T cell receptor beta chains reported below all come from one sample, sequenced in a study of T cell changes during pregnancy in multiple sclerosis. This table comes from immunoSEQ multiplex PCR, and its TCRdb copy is limited to in-frame clones, with some not included. This sample has roughly 34,000 clones; around 90% occur once, and the top ten carry roughly 3.5%. The source was CD8+ T cells from peripheral blood mononuclear cells, collected in the third trimester of pregnancy. The receptors come from a female donor with multiple sclerosis, enrolled in a pregnancy study.

As for this clone: A junction boundary mismatches the germline segment, possibly from a read error. This chain connects TRBV27 to TRBJ1-1; 7 bases are shared with TRBD1. Germline V lookup: CDR1 MNHEY, CDR2 SMNVEV (reference sequence). CDR3 size: 11 residues. The CDR3 region has the DNA TGTGCCAGCAGTTTAAGGCAGGGGGGCCTCTTT. The encoded protein is CASSLRQGGLF.

The V gene is TRBV12-5, the J gene TRBJ2-3; 8 bases fit TRBD2. Germline-derived CDR1 and CDR2 are LGHNT and FRNRAP. The length of the CDR3 is 16 residues. Trimming cost V 4 bases and J 2 bases; bases outside gene matches: 8. The CDR3 nucleotides read TGTGCTAGTGGTTGGGACGGGGGGGACCTCACAGATACGCAGTATTTT. Its protein is CASGWDGGDLTDTQYF. Complete variable domain (other parts from reference TRBV12-5 and TRBJ2-3): DARVTQTPRHKVTEMGQEVTMRCQPILGHNTVFWYRQTMMQGLELLAYFRNRAPLDDSGMPKDRFSAEMPDATLATLKIQPSEPRDSAVYFCASGWDGGDLTDTQYFGPGTRLTVL.

The rearrangement uses TRBV27 and TRBJ2-3; 12 nucleotides align to TRBD2. This CDR3 has 18 amino acids. V shed 6 bases, J shed 2 bases, and the junction held 12 bases outside the gene matches. Germline loops: CDR1 MNHEY, CDR2 SMNVEV (reference sequence). CDR3 residues: CASSLTSGGTPFTDTQYF. The CDR3 DNA sequence: TGTGCCAGCAGCCTTACTAGCGGGGGGACGCCATTCACAGATACGCAGTATTTT.

This clone was seen a single time. The chain couples TRBV4-3 to TRBJ1-2; D perhaps matches TRBD1 (5 bases). This CDR3 is 15 amino acids long. Germline lookup yields CDR1 LGHNA and CDR2 YSLEER. Trimming removed 0 bases from V and 3 bases from J, with 11 bases in between. CDR3 nucleotide sequence: TGCGCCAGCAGCCAAGAAGTTTGGGGGGACTATGGCTACACCTTC. Protein sequence: CASSQEVWGDYGYTF.

The V gene is TRBV9, the J gene TRBJ2-1; 10 bases match TRBD1. The J segment lost 7 bases and the V segment lost 0 bases, leaving 7 bases of the junction unmatched. The CDR3 totals 16 residues. Germline CDR1 SGDLS, CDR2 YYNGEE. DNA of the CDR3: TGTGCCAGCAGCGTAGCGGAGGGACAGGGGTGGAATGAGCAGTTCTTC. It encodes CASSVAEGQGWNEQFF.

The genes are TRBV7-8 and TRBJ1-1; 9 bases map to TRBD1. The CDR3 totals 14 residues. The germline gives CDR1 SGHVS, CDR2 FQNEAQ. The ends lost 5 bases at V and 5 bases at J; junction bases unmatched: 6. As DNA, the CDR3 is TGTGCCAGCAGCAAGGGACAGGGAAGAACTGAAGCTTTCTTT. It codes for CASSKGQGRTEAFF.

The chain links TRBV6-5 to TRBJ1-1, with D perhaps matching TRBD1 (6 bases). The CDR3 contains 13 residues. V lost 2 bases, J lost 2 bases, and 6 bases lay in between. Per germline, CDR1 MNHEY and CDR2 SVGAGI. This chain's CDR3 is CASSYGGNTEAFF. For the CDR3, the DNA is TGTGCCAGCAGTTACGGGGGCAACACTGAAGCTTTCTTT.

The chain combines TRBV6-5 with TRBJ1-3; 8 positions agree with TRBD1. J lost 2 bases, V lost 6 bases, and 6 bases had no gene match. The CDR3 is made up of 15 amino acids. Germline-derived CDR1 and CDR2 are MNHEY and SVGAGI. CDR3 protein: CASSQTGAPGNTIYF. CDR3 DNA: TGTGCCAGCAGCCAGACAGGGGCGCCTGGAAACACCATATATTTT.

The V call is TRBV6-6, the J call TRBJ2-2, with 7 bases matching TRBD2. V dropped 8 bases and J dropped 7; count of bases not matched to a gene: 7. Germline CDR1 is MNHNY and CDR2 is SVGAGI (reference sequence). This CDR3 region has 13 residues. The CDR3 loop is CASQPGGIGELFF. The CDR3 DNA sequence: TGTGCCAGCCAACCCGGGGGGATCGGGGAGCTGTTTTTT.

V and J are TRBV4-3 and TRBJ1-5; D not certain. Germline loops: CDR1 LGHNA, CDR2 YSLEER. This CDR3 has 14 residues. The germline V and J ends were trimmed by 4 bases and 0 bases, with 7 bases remaining between them. DNA for the CDR3: TGCGCCAGCAGCCCCTCCCTTAGCAATCAGCCCCAGCATTTT. Protein product: CASSPSLSNQPQHF.

The rearrangement joins TRBV4-3 to TRBJ1-2; D uncertain. This CDR3 region has 15 residues. Germline V lookup: CDR1 LGHNA, CDR2 YSLEER. V was cut by 0 bases and J by 6 bases, with 14 bases left in between. The chain's CDR3 is CASSQDEVQRDGYTF. Written as DNA, the CDR3 is TGCGCCAGCAGCCAAGATGAGGTCCAGCGCGATGGCTACACCTTC.

CDR3 sequence (DNA): TGTGCCAGCAGCTTAGAGCCCGGACGGGGGGGCTTCTACGAGCAGTACTTC. Translation gives CASSLEPGRGGFYEQYF. The J gene is TRBJ2-7, the V gene TRBV11-2, with 8 bases matching TRBD2. V dropped 0 bases and J dropped 3; count of bases not matched to a gene: 10. This CDR3 is built from 17 residues. CDR1 and CDR2 from the germline V gene are SGHAT and FQNNGV.

The V gene is TRBV9, the J gene TRBJ2-6; D is uncertain. V lost 1 base and J 3 bases, leaving 8 bases between the germline ends. Germline CDR1 and CDR2: SGDLS and YYNGEE. The CDR3 spans 15 residues. CDR3 sequence: CASSVRSLGANVLTF. CDR3 coding DNA: TGTGCCAGCAGCGTACGAAGCCTTGGGGCCAACGTCCTGACTTTC.

The rearrangement links TRBV7-9 to TRBJ1-2, with 8 bases lining up with TRBD1. This CDR3 has 15 amino acids. Trimming took 2 bases from V and 2 from J; bases not matched to a gene: 4. CDR1 is SEHNR and CDR2 is FQNEAQ in the germline V gene (reference sequence). As DNA, the CDR3 is TGTGCCAGCAGCTTATCGGACAGGGCCAACTATGGCTACACCTTC. Its translation is CASSLSDRANYGYTF.